The entry below gives a single TCR beta chain sequence along with its context. The antigen remains undetermined. Germline-derived CDR1 and CDR2 are SEHNR and FQNEAQ (reference sequence). J was trimmed by 1 base and V by 5 bases; bases with no gene match: 10. This CDR3 comprises 16 residues. Indicated treatment: oral pan-JAK inhibitor, 5-10 mg twice daily. Isolation of CD4+ and CD8+ T cells from PBMCs was achieved by sorting. cDNA serving as the sequencing template came from extracted, reverse transcribed RNA. Assay: immunoSEQ multiplex PCR; the TCRdb copy retains only in-frame clones and omits some. The repertoire includes tens of thousands of clones, about three quarters of them detected once, and around 16% sits in the top ten. This sample was taken from a study of CD8+ T cells in alopecia areata. About the study: Each of the treated patients was given oral tofacitinib, 5 to 10 mg twice daily, for moderate-to-severe alopecia areata. Study results and caveats: Scalp samples also yield sequences of resident alphabeta T cells from normal skin.

The sequence was collected from a human donor with alopecia areata. V gene TRBV7-9 combines with J gene TRBJ2-5, with 7 bases that match TRBD1. The material sequenced was CD8+ T cells sorted from blood, taken at roughly week 45, from a patient treated with tofacitinib. CDR3 sequence (DNA): TGTGCCAGCAGCCATCTCGACAGGGCCAGCCAAGAGACCCAGTACTTC. This translates into CASSHLDRASQETQYF.